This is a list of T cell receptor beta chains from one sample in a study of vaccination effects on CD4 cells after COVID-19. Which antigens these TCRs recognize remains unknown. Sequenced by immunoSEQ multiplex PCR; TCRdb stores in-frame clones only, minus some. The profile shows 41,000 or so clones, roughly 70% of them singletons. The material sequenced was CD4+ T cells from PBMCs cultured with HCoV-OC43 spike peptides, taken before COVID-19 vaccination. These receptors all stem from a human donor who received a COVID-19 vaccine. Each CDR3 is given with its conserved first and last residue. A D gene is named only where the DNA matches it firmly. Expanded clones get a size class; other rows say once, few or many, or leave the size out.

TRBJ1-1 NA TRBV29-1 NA CSVNQGTEAFF TGCAGCGTGAATCAGGGGACGGAAGCTTTCTTT
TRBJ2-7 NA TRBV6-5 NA CASSSLGILSYEQYF TGTGCCAGCAGTTCCCTTGGGATTCTTTCCTACGAGCAGTACTTC
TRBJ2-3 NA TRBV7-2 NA CASSFATDTQYF TGTGCCAGCAGCTTTGCCACAGATACGCAGTATTTT
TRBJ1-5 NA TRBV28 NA CASSPTLGGNQPQHF TGTGCCAGCAGTCCAACTTTAGGTGGCAATCAGCCCCAGCATTTT
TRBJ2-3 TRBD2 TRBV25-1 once CASSSGATDTQYF TGTGCCAGTAGTAGCGGGGCCACAGATACGCAGTATTTT
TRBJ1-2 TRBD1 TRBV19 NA CASSIRQGYYGYTF TGTGCCAGTAGTATTAGACAGGGGTACTATGGCTACACCTTC
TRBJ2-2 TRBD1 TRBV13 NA CASSLWTGGSTGELFF TGTGCCAGCAGCTTATGGACAGGGGGGTCCACCGGGGAGCTGTTTTTT
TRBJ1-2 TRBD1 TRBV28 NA CASRTPGTGELNTF TGTGCCAGCAGGACACCCGGGACAGGGGAATTGAACACCTTC
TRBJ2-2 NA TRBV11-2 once CASSRGDGTGELFF TGTGCCAGCAGCAGGGGGGACGGCACCGGGGAGCTGTTTTTT
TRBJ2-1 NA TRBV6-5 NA CASSHSRDYNEQFF TGTGCCAGCAGCCACTCGCGGGATTACAATGAGCAGTTCTTC
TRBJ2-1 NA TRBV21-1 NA CASSKAKGLAPDPEQFF TGTGCCAGCAGCAAAGCTAAGGGACTAGCTCCGGACCCTGAGCAGTTCTTC
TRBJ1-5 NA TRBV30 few CAWSAYSNQPQHF TGTGCCTGGTCTGCGTATAGCAATCAGCCCCAGCATTTT
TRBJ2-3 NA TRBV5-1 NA CASTNPSTDTQYF TGCGCCAGCACTAATCCTAGCACAGATACGCAGTATTTT
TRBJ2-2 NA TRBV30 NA CAWSVGSSKASTGELFF TGTGCCTGGAGTGTAGGTTCCTCTAAGGCGAGCACCGGGGAGCTGTTTTTT
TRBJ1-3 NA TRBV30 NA CAWSVGGAGNTIYF TGTGCCTGGAGTGTGGGTGGGGCTGGAAACACCATATATTTT
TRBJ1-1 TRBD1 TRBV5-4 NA CASSLAGQGATEAFF TGTGCCAGCAGCTTGGCGGGACAGGGGGCGACTGAAGCTTTCTTT
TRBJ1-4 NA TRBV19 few CASSGMANEKLFF TGTGCCTCCTCAGGGATGGCTAATGAAAAACTGTTTTTT
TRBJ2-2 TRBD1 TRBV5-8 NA CASTPRTGALRNTGELFF TGTGCCAGCACCCCTCGGACAGGGGCGCTTCGGAACACCGGGGAGCTGTTTTTT
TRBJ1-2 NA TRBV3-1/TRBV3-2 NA CASSPSWADNYGYTF TGTGCCAGCAGCCCCTCTTGGGCGGATAACTATGGCTACACCTTC
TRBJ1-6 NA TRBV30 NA CAWDYPPLHF TGTGCCTGGGACTATCCACCCCTCCACTTT
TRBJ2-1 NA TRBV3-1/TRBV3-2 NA CASSQEGNRQFF TGTGCCAGCAGCCAAGAGGGCAACCGGCAGTTCTTC
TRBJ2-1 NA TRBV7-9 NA CASSPKNFVSYNEQFF TGTGCCAGCAGCCCCAAGAACTTCGTCTCCTACAATGAGCAGTTCTTC
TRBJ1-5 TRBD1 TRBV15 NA CATSATAGQVNQPQHF TGTGCCACCAGCGCAACCGCGGGACAGGTCAATCAGCCCCAGCATTTT
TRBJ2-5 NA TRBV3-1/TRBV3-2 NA CASSPSGRATQETQYF TGTGCCAGCAGCCCTTCCGGGCGGGCTACCCAAGAGACCCAGTACTTC
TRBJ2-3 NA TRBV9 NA CASSVLTDTQYF TGTGCCAGCAGCGTATTAACAGATACGCAGTATTTT
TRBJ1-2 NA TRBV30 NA CAWSVLRGSVAGYTF TGTGCCTGGAGTGTATTACGGGGTTCTGTGGCTGGCTACACCTTC
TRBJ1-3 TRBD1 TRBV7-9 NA CASSRGQPYSGNTIYF TGTGCCAGCAGCCGGGGACAGCCGTACTCTGGAAACACCATATATTTT
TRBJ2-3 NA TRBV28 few CASSSPGRAGYTDTQYF TGTGCCAGCAGTTCGCCGGGTCGGGCGGGGTACACAGATACGCAGTATTTT
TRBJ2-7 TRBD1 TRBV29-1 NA CSVPGQGYGQYF TGCAGCGTCCCGGGACAGGGGTACGGGCAGTACTTC
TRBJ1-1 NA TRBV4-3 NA CASSQSGYTEAFF TGCGCCAGCAGCCAATCAGGGTACACTGAAGCTTTCTTT
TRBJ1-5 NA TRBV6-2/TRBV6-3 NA CASSYSSRQGYQPQHF TGTGCCAGCAGTTACTCGAGTAGGCAGGGATATCAGCCCCAGCATTTT
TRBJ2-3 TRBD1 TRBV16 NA CASSQSGNRQGYF TGTGCCAGCAGCCAATCAGGGAACCGACAGGGGTATTTT
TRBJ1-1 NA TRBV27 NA CASRLMSDTEAFF TGTGCCAGCAGACTTATGTCGGACACTGAAGCTTTCTTT
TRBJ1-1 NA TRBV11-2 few CASSSLNREGPEAFF TGTGCCAGCAGCTCACTCAACAGGGAGGGGCCTGAAGCTTTCTTT
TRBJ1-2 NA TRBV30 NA CAWGGYTF TGTGCCTGGGGAGGCTACACCTTC
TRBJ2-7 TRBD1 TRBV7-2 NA CASSQTGAQSYEQYF TGTGCCAGCAGCCAGACAGGGGCCCAATCCTACGAGCAGTACTTC
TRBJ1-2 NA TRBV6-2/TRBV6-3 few CASSYEGSYTF TGTGCCAGCAGTTACGAGGGCAGCTACACCTTC
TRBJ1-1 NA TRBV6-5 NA CASSYSGLSTEAFF TGTGCCAGCAGTTACTCGGGCTTGAGCACTGAAGCTTTCTTT
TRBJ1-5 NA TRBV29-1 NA CSVVGGVDQPQHF TGCAGCGTTGTGGGTGGGGTAGATCAGCCCCAGCATTTT
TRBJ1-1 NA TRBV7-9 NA CASSLGGGGTEAFF TGTGCCAGCAGCTTGGGCGGGGGAGGCACTGAAGCTTTCTTT
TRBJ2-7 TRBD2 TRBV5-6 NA CASSPQGLAGKISYEQYF TGTGCCAGCAGCCCCCAGGGACTAGCGGGGAAAATCTCCTACGAGCAGTACTTC
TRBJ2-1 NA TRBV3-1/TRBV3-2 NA CASSQDELNGNEQFF TGTGCCAGCAGCCAAGACGAGCTAAATGGGAATGAGCAGTTCTTC
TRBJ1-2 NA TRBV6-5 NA CASILRQGSYGYTF TGTGCCAGCATTCTCCGTCAAGGGTCCTATGGCTACACCTTC
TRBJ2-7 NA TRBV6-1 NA CASSEKGSYEQYF TGTGCCAGCAGTGAGAAGGGGTCCTACGAGCAGTACTTC
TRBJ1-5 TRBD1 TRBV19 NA CASSNRPDRPYSNQPQHF TGTGCCAGTAGTAACCGACCGGACAGGCCGTATAGCAATCAGCCCCAGCATTTT
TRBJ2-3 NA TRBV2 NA CASRPTDLPDTQYF TGTGCCAGCAGACCGACGGACCTACCGGATACGCAGTATTTT
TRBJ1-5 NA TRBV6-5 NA CASRAAGQFNQPQHF TGTGCCAGCAGGGCCGCCGGACAGTTCAATCAGCCCCAGCATTTT
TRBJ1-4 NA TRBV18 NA CASSPLPGPTNEKLFF TGTGCCAGCTCACCTTTACCGGGCCCAACTAATGAAAAACTGTTTTTT
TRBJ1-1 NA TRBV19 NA CASKAGHTEAFF TGTGCCAGTAAAGCAGGCCACACTGAAGCTTTCTTT
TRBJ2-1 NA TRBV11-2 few CASTGRWEGGNEQFF TGTGCCAGCACCGGACGGTGGGAGGGGGGCAATGAGCAGTTCTTC
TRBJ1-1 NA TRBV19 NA CASNSGHLNTEAFF TGTGCCAGCAACTCCGGACACCTGAACACTGAAGCTTTCTTT
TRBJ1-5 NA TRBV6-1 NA CASSETWGRDANQPQHF TGTGCCAGCAGTGAAACCTGGGGACGGGATGCCAATCAGCCCCAGCATTTT
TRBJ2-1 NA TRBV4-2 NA CASSQDITREQFF TGTGCCAGCAGCCAAGATATCACCCGGGAGCAGTTCTTC
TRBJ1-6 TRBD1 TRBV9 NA CASSVEGQAGGSPLHF TGTGCCAGCAGCGTAGAAGGACAGGCCGGCGGGTCACCCCTCCACTTT
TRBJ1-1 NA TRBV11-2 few CASSLGQRTEAFF TGTGCCAGCAGCTTAGGTCAGCGGACTGAAGCTTTCTTT